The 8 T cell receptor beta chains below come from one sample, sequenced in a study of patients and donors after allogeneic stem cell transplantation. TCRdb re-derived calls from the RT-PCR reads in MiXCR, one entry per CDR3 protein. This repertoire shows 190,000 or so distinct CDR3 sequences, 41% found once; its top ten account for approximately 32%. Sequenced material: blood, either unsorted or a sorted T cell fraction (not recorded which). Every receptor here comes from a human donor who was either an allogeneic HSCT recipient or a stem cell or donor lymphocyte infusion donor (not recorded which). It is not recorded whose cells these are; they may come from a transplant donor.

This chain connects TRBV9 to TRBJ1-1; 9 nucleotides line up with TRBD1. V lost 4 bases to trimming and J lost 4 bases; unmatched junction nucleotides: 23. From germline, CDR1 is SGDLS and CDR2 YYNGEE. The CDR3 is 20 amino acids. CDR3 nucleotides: TGTGCCAGCAGCCCCCGAATGGAGCCCGGGACAGGGCTTGTTGGCACTGAAGCTTTCTTT. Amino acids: CASSPRMEPGTGLVGTEAFF.

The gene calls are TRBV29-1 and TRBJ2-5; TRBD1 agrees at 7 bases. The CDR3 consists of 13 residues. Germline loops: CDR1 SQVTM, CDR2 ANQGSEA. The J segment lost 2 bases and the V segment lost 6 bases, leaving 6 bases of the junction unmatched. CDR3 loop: CSVGGQAQETQYF. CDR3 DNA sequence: TGCAGCGTCGGTGGACAGGCTCAAGAGACCCAGTACTTC.

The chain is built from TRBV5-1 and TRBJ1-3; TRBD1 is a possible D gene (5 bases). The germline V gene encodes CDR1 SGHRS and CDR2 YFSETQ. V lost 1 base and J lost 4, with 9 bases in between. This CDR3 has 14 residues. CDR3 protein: CASSLSGYGNTIYF. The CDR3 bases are TGCGCCAGCAGCTTGTCAGGGTACGGAAACACCATATATTTT.

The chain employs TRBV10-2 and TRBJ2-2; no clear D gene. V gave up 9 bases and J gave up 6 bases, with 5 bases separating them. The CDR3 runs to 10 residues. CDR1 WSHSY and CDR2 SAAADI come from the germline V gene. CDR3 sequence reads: CASGAGELFF. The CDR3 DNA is TGCGCCAGTGGCGCCGGGGAGCTGTTTTTT.

The CDR3 here is CASSLKWGSYNEQFF. The CDR3 DNA reads as TGTGCCAGCAGCTTGAAGTGGGGTTCCTACAATGAGCAGTTCTTC. The rearrangement links TRBV14 to TRBJ2-1; D unclear. Trimming took 5 bases from V and 1 from J, leaving 12 bases between them. The CDR3 totals 15 residues. Germline V gene lookup returns CDR1 SGHDN and CDR2 FVKESK.

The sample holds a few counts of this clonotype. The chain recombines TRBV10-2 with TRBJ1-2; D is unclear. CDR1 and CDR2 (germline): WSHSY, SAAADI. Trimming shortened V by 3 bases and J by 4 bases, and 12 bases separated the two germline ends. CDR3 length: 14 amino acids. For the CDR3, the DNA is TGCGCCAGCAGTGATTCCTCCGCTCTCTATGGCTACACCTTC. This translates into CASSDSSALYGYTF.

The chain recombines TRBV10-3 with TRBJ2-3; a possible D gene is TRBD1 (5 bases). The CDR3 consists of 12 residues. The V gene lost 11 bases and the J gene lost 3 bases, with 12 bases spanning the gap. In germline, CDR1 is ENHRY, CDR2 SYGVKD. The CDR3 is CASKQGTDTQYF. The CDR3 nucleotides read TGTGCCTCAAAGCAGGGAACAGATACGCAGTATTTT.

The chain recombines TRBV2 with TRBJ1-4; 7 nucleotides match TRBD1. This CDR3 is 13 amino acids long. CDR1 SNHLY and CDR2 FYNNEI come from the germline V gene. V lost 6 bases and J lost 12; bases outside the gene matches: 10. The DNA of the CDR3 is TGTGCCAGCAGGGCAAGACAGGGTTCAGAACTGTTTTTT. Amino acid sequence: CASRARQGSELFF.